Presented here are 23 T cell receptor beta chains from one specimen sequenced in a study of T cell clones after liver transplantation. TCRdb's copy holds only in-frame clones and misses some; the assay was immunoSEQ multiplex PCR. The table shows about 17,000 clones, with 65% to 85% occurring only once. Sequenced material: CD8+ T cells from blood, taken around 50 months after liver transplant. The receptors stem from a human patient who received a liver transplant. The T cells may partly be graft donor cells.

The chain links TRBV27 to TRBJ1-2, with D hard to call. Germline V CDR1 and CDR2: MNHEY, SMNVEV (reference sequence). This CDR3 region has 15 residues. Trimming cost V 6 bases and J 6 bases, with 20 bases left between them. The CDR3 here is CASRSPLVGVDGYTF. The CDR3 region has the DNA TGTGCCAGCAGGTCCCCCTTGGTGGGAGTCGATGGCTACACCTTC.

The chain links TRBV30 to TRBJ2-3, with D possibly TRBD1 on 5 matching bases. Germline values: CDR1 GTSNPN, CDR2 SVGIG (reference sequence). The CDR3 totals 14 residues. V dropped 3 bases and J dropped 0 bases, with 10 bases sitting between them. DNA of the CDR3: TGTGCCTGGAGAGGGGATGCTAGCACAGATACGCAGTATTTT. This translates into CAWRGDASTDTQYF.

This chain joins TRBV28 and TRBJ2-7; perhaps TRBD2 as D (5 bases). Per the germline V gene, CDR1 is MDHEN and CDR2 is SYDVKM. This CDR3 is 12 amino acids long. Between the trimmed V and J ends, which lost 3 bases and 3 bases, there was a span of 6 bases. This CDR3 reads CASSFGDYEQYF. Here the CDR3 DNA reads TGTGCCAGCAGTTTCGGGGACTACGAGCAGTACTTC.

The chain combines TRBV19 with TRBJ2-7; 8 bases agree with TRBD2. The CDR3 has 13 residues. V lost 5 bases to trimming and J lost 3 bases; unmatched junction nucleotides: 3. Per germline, CDR1 LNHDA and CDR2 SQIVND (reference sequence). The CDR3 nucleotides read TGTGCCAGTAGTCCGGGACTAGGCTACGAGCAGTACTTC. Protein product: CASSPGLGYEQYF.

The gene calls are TRBV6-6 and TRBJ1-5; D call uncertain. There are 14 residues in the CDR3. V was cut by 7 bases and J by 3 bases, with 13 bases left in between. Germline loops: CDR1 MNHNY, CDR2 SVGAGI (reference sequence). The CDR3 coding sequence is TGTGCCAGCACTCTCGATAGCGACAATCAGCCCCAGCATTTT. It codes for CASTLDSDNQPQHF.

The V call is TRBV6-6, the J call TRBJ2-7; no clear D. The CDR3 runs to 14 residues. CDR1 MNHNY and CDR2 SVGAGI come from the germline V gene (reference sequence). The V end lost 7 bases, the J end lost 4 bases, and 17 bases lay between the germline ends. In DNA form, the CDR3 reads TGTGCCAGCAACTCGGGCCGCCTTGGATACGAGCAGTACTTC. Protein: CASNSGRLGYEQYF.

The chain links TRBV11-2 to TRBJ2-1; D gene uncertain. The CDR3 runs to 13 residues. In germline, CDR1 is SGHAT, CDR2 FQNNGV. The germline V and J ends were trimmed by 1 base and 8 bases, with 9 bases remaining between them. CDR3 residues: CASSLVFTDEQFF. DNA for the CDR3: TGTGCCAGCAGCTTAGTGTTTACCGATGAGCAGTTCTTC.

This clone was observed a single time. Only one base separates this from a far larger clonotype, so it likely reflects a read error. The V call is TRBV7-6, the J call TRBJ2-7, with unresolved D. The CDR3 runs 11 residues. Germline CDR1 reads SGHVS; CDR2 reads FNYEAQ. V lost 6 bases and J lost 5, with 8 bases in between. Here the CDR3 DNA reads TGTGCCAGCAGTACGGGCAACGAGCAGTACTTC. Translated, it gives CASSTGNEQYF.

This clone has just a few counts. The chain couples TRBV11-2 to TRBJ2-5; D may be TRBD2 (5 bases). Trimming took off 0 bases at V and 7 bases at J, with 15 bases between the two ends. The germline CDR1 and CDR2 sequences are SGHAT and FQNNGV. The CDR3 spans 15 residues. The CDR3 protein is CASSLEGGLMATQYF. The CDR3 region has the DNA TGTGCCAGCAGCTTAGAGGGCGGGCTCATGGCGACCCAGTACTTC.

This chain joins TRBV6-6 and TRBJ2-7; 8 bases agree with TRBD1. Trimming at V came to 8 bases and at J to 3 bases, leaving 6 bases not matched to a gene. This CDR3 has 13 amino acids. The germline V gene encodes CDR1 MNHNY and CDR2 SVGAGI (reference sequence). The CDR3 here is CASGVGTGYEQYF. The DNA of the CDR3 is TGTGCCAGCGGAGTCGGGACAGGCTACGAGCAGTACTTC.

The chain carries TRBV7-9 and TRBJ2-2, with TRBD1 identical over 8 bases. The CDR3 has 16 residues. V shed 5 bases and J 5 bases; nucleotides not matched to a gene: 10. CDR1 is SEHNR and CDR2 is FQNEAQ in the germline V gene (reference sequence). The chain's CDR3 is CASSLGQGGRTGELFF. The CDR3, as DNA: TGTGCCAGCAGCCTAGGACAGGGAGGAAGAACCGGGGAGCTGTTTTTT.

This clone was observed once. This chain joins TRBV7-9 and TRBJ2-2; the D is unclear. There are 13 residues in the CDR3. The germline V gene encodes CDR1 SEHNR and CDR2 FQNEAQ (reference sequence). The V end was cut by 5 bases, the J end by 5 bases, with 9 bases between. The CDR3 nucleotides read TGTGCCAGCAGCGGTCCATCGACCGGGGAGCTGTTTTTT. Its translation is CASSGPSTGELFF.

The chain employs TRBV16 and TRBJ1-1; no reliable D call. Germline values: CDR1 KGHSY, CDR2 FQNENV. Trimming left V 0 bases short and J 6 bases short, with 14 bases between. CDR3 length equals 15 residues. The CDR3 DNA follows: TGTGCCAGCAGCCAATCGTCGGGAGGAGGGTCTGAAGCTTTCTTT. Amino acids: CASSQSSGGGSEAFF.

V gene TRBV5-5 combines with J gene TRBJ2-1; D not resolved. CDR1 and CDR2 (germline): SGHKS, YYEKEE (reference sequence). Trimming took 2 bases from V and 0 from J, leaving 9 bases between them. The CDR3 loop spans 15 amino acids. Here the CDR3 DNA reads TGTGCCAGCAGCTTAGTCACCGGCTCCTACAATGAGCAGTTCTTC. Its protein product is CASSLVTGSYNEQFF.

The chain links TRBV25-1 to TRBJ2-7; 12 bases are a match to TRBD1. CDR1 and CDR2 from the germline V gene are MGHDK and SYGVNS. Trimming cost V 3 bases and J 9 bases; bases outside gene matches: 6. CDR3 length: 14 amino acids. CDR3 DNA sequence: TGTGCCAGCAGTGACTCCGGGACAGGGGGCGGGCAGTACTTC. It is translated as CASSDSGTGGGQYF.

The V gene is TRBV27, the J gene TRBJ1-3; D gene uncertain. The CDR3 spans 15 residues. Germline V gene data show CDR1 as MNHEY and CDR2 as SMNVEV (reference sequence). V was pared by 0 bases and J by 0 bases, with 6 bases between. CDR3 sequence (DNA): TGTGCCAGCAGTTTATCCGGTAGCTCTGGAAACACCATATATTTT. Amino acids: CASSLSGSSGNTIYF.

The genes are TRBV25-1 and TRBJ2-2, with D uncertain. Germline CDR1 reads MGHDK; CDR2 reads SYGVNS. With 1 base removed from V and 6 bases from J, the gap between germline ends came to 9 bases. CDR3 length equals 14 residues. The CDR3 protein is CASSEFSSPGELFF. In DNA, the CDR3 is TGTGCCAGCAGTGAATTTTCCTCACCCGGGGAGCTGTTTTTT.

The rearrangement uses TRBV7-6 and TRBJ2-3; 8 positions match TRBD2. The CDR3 is made up of 14 amino acids. V shed 7 bases, J shed 7 bases, and the junction held 10 bases outside the gene matches. Germline V lookup: CDR1 SGHVS, CDR2 FNYEAQ. As DNA, the CDR3 is TGTGCCAGCACCCCGGGGGGGCCGGGGTATACGCAGTATTTT. Protein: CASTPGGPGYTQYF. The full variable domain, with the rest looked up from reference TRBV7-6 and TRBJ2-3, is GAGVSQSPRYKVTKRGQDVALRCDPISGHVSLYWYRQALGQGPEFLTYFNYEAQQDKSGLPNDRFSAERPEGSISTLTIQRTEQRDSAMYRCASTPGGPGYTQYFGPGTRLTVL.

The chain links TRBV7-3 to TRBJ2-1, with TRBD2 as a possible D gene (6 bases). Trimming took off 5 bases at V and 5 bases at J, with 16 bases between the two ends. Germline V lookup: CDR1 SGHTA, CDR2 FQGTGA. CDR3 size: 15 residues. The CDR3 reads CASSSSGPSHNEQFF. DNA for the CDR3: TGTGCCAGCAGCAGTAGCGGACCGTCCCACAATGAGCAGTTCTTC.

This rearrangement joins TRBV6-5 to TRBJ2-7, with 11 positions matching TRBD2. CDR1 is MNHEY, CDR2 SVGAGI, per germline. V lost 2 bases and J lost 4; bases outside the gene matches: 1. The CDR3 has 14 amino acids. In DNA, the CDR3 is TGTGCCAGCAGTTACACTAGCGGGAGTTACGAGCAGTACTTC. Amino acids: CASSYTSGSYEQYF.

The gene calls are TRBV25-1 and TRBJ1-5; no clear D. Germline lookup yields CDR1 MGHDK and CDR2 SYGVNS. The germline V and J ends were trimmed by 1 base and 3 bases, with 7 bases remaining between them. The CDR3 contains 14 residues. The CDR3 reads CASSESAVNQPQHF. The CDR3 DNA follows: TGTGCCAGCAGTGAATCGGCAGTCAATCAGCCCCAGCATTTT.

The J gene is TRBJ2-6, the V gene TRBV5-4, with D tentatively TRBD1 (6 bases). Germline lookup yields CDR1 SGHNT and CDR2 YYREEE (reference sequence). The CDR3 is 16 amino acids. V gave up 0 bases and J gave up 2 bases, with 9 bases separating them. CDR3 coding DNA: TGTGCCAGCAGCTTGGCAGGGGATACTGGGGCCAACGTCCTGACTTTC. Residues: CASSLAGDTGANVLTF.

The chain combines TRBV4-1 with TRBJ2-7, with D possibly matching TRBD2 (5 bases). The CDR3 consists of 15 residues. Germline V gene sequence: CDR1 MGHRA, CDR2 YSYEKL. Trimming removed 2 bases from V and 3 bases from J, with 14 bases in between. The CDR3 loop reads CASSQSPSGNYEQYF. CDR3 sequence (DNA): TGCGCCAGCAGCCAAAGTCCAAGCGGAAACTACGAGCAGTACTTC.